The 26 T cell receptor beta chains below were found in one sample sequenced in a study of vaccination and CD4 T cells after COVID-19. An Oncomine TCR Beta short-read assay was used to sequence the DNA from cultured CD4+ T cells. TCRdb analysed the PCR reads with MiXCR anew, one entry per CDR3 protein. The profile shows about 20,000 distinct CDR3 sequences, approximately 50% of them singletons. Treatment described: roughly nine-day PBMC culture with coronavirus spike peptide pools or control peptides (ViraFEST assay). What these receptors recognize is not known. The sample was CD4+ T cells from blood, cultured in vitro. The receptors shown here come from a human donor who had recovered from COVID-19.

As concerns this clonotype: The final CDR3 position lacks the conserved phenylalanine or tryptophan, pointing to a likely read error. The V gene is TRBV27, the J gene TRBJ2-7, with 11 bases lining up with TRBD1. Germline V lookup: CDR1 MNHEY, CDR2 SMNVEV (reference sequence). CDR3 size: 14 residues. Trimming cost V 6 bases and J 7 bases; bases outside gene matches: 8. Here the CDR3 DNA reads TGTGCCAGCAGAAGGGGACAGGGGGGTCTGGAGCAGTACTAC. Its translation is CASRRGQGGLEQYY.

This clonotype occurred a few times. The J gene is TRBJ2-7, the V gene TRBV19, with D perhaps TRBD1 or TRBD2 (5 bases each). The germline V gene encodes CDR1 LNHDA and CDR2 SQIVND (reference sequence). The CDR3 consists of 11 residues. Trimming shortened V by 3 bases and J by 8 bases, and 8 bases separated the two germline ends. In DNA form, the CDR3 reads TGTGCCAGTAGTATTTTGGGACAGCAGTACTTC. It encodes CASSILGQQYF.

This clonotype was counted a few times. This chain connects TRBV12-3 or TRBV12-4 to TRBJ1-2, with D possibly matching TRBD1 (6 bases). The V end lost 3 bases, the J end lost 8 bases, and 16 bases lay between the germline ends. The CDR3 totals 14 residues. CDR3 sequence (DNA): TGTGCCAGCAGTTTCAGGGGTCCCTCCGGCGGCTACACCTTC. It codes for CASSFRGPSGGYTF.

The chain employs TRBV6-1 and TRBJ1-1; D unresolved. CDR1 is MNHNS, CDR2 SASEGT, per germline. The CDR3 has 14 residues. V shed 4 bases and J shed 4 bases, with 13 bases lying between them. The CDR3 region has the DNA TGTGCCAGCAGTGCCGCAGGCTTCGGCACTGAAGCTTTCTTT. This gives the protein CASSAAGFGTEAFF.

The chain is built from TRBV5-1 and TRBJ2-7, with TRBD1 matching over 10 bases. The CDR3 is 15 amino acids. The J segment lost 2 bases and the V segment lost 4 bases, leaving 6 bases of the junction unmatched. Per the germline V gene, CDR1 is SGHRS and CDR2 is YFSETQ. CDR3 residues: CASSHGQGVTYEQYF. DNA of the CDR3: TGCGCCAGCAGCCACGGACAGGGGGTTACCTACGAGCAGTACTTC. Full variable domain (remainder filled in from reference TRBV5-1 and TRBJ2-7): KAGVTQTPRYLIKTRGQQVTLSCSPISGHRSVSWYQQTPGQGLQFLFEYFSETQRNKGNFPGRFSGRQFSNSRSEMNVSTLELGDSALYLCASSHGQGVTYEQYFGPGTRLTVT.

The V and J genes are TRBV20-1 and TRBJ2-1, with D hard to call. Trimming stripped 5 bases from V and 3 bases from J, with 5 bases between. Germline V gives CDR1 DFQATT, CDR2 SNEGSKA (reference sequence). The CDR3 contains 11 residues. The DNA for the CDR3 is TGCAGTGCTGGGGACTACAATGAGCAGTTCTTC. Protein product: CSAGDYNEQFF.

V and J are TRBV19 and TRBJ1-5; no reliable D call. This CDR3 spans 15 amino acids. Germline V gene sequence: CDR1 LNHDA, CDR2 SQIVND (reference sequence). V was pared by 5 bases and J by 0 bases, with 11 bases between. The CDR3 protein is CASSLQLDSNQPQHF. CDR3 DNA: TGTGCCAGTAGTTTACAGCTTGATAGCAATCAGCCCCAGCATTTT.

This chain uses TRBV11-3 with TRBJ2-7; 12 bases match TRBD1. Germline V gives CDR1 SGHNT, CDR2 YENEEA. The V gene end was trimmed by 5 bases and the J gene end by 6 bases; junction bases not matched to a gene: 8. The length of the CDR3 is 15 residues. The CDR3 DNA reads as TGTGCCAGCAGCGAAGAGGGGACAGGGGGCACCGAGCAGTACTTC. Translated, it gives CASSEEGTGGTEQYF.

This clonotype came up a few times. The chain carries TRBV20-1 and TRBJ1-3; no clear D gene. CDR3 length: 14 amino acids. Germline V gene data show CDR1 as DFQATT and CDR2 as SNEGSKA (reference sequence). Trimming shortened V by 6 bases and J by 1 base, and 13 bases separated the two germline ends. CDR3 in DNA: TGCAGTGCCCCCCGTCCAGGATCTGGAAACACCATATATTTT. This translates into CSAPRPGSGNTIYF.

This clonotype was observed a few times. This chain joins TRBV2 and TRBJ1-5, with 7 bases lining up with TRBD1. Germline CDR1 and CDR2: SNHLY and FYNNEI. V shed 4 bases and J 1 base; nucleotides not matched to a gene: 7. The CDR3 totals 16 residues. The CDR3 here is CASSVSTGDSNQPQHF. The CDR3 DNA sequence: TGTGCCAGCAGTGTATCCACAGGGGACAGCAATCAGCCCCAGCATTTT. The variable domain in full, completed from reference TRBV2 and TRBJ1-5, reads EPEVTQTPSHQVTQMGQEVILRCVPISNHLYFYWYRQILGQKVEFLVSFYNNEISEKSEIFDDQFSVERPDGSNFTLKIRSTKLEDSAMYFCASSVSTGDSNQPQHFGDGTRLSIL.

The table lists this clonotype with a few counts. This chain links TRBV12-3 or TRBV12-4 with TRBJ1-5, with a weak D call TRBD1 (5 bases). The CDR3 runs 15 residues. Between the trimmed V and J ends, which lost 3 bases and 7 bases, there was a span of 16 bases. DNA for the CDR3: TGTGCCAGCAGTTTGAGTCAGGGTAGAGGGCAGCCCCAGCATTTT. Residues: CASSLSQGRGQPQHF.

The rearrangement joins TRBV27 to TRBJ1-1; a possible D gene is TRBD1 (6 bases). This CDR3 is 17 amino acids long. The germline V and J ends were trimmed by 5 bases and 5 bases, with 24 bases remaining between them. Germline assignment: CDR1 MNHEY and CDR2 SMNVEV (reference sequence). Here the CDR3 DNA reads TGTGCCAGCAGTCTCAGTAAATGGACAGAGGCGTGGACTGAAGCTTTCTTT. This codes for CASSLSKWTEAWTEAFF.

This chain uses TRBV6-5 with TRBJ2-5, with D possibly being TRBD1 (6 bases). The V end was cut by 0 bases, the J end by 1 base, with 9 bases between. Germline CDR1 MNHEY, CDR2 SVGAGI. The CDR3 totals 15 residues. DNA of the CDR3: TGTGCCAGCAGTTACTCCCTGGACAGCCAAGAGACCCAGTACTTC. It is translated as CASSYSLDSQETQYF.

The chain joins TRBV12-3 or TRBV12-4 to TRBJ2-3, with 11 bases lining up with TRBD1. V lost 5 bases and J lost 5; bases outside the gene matches: 6. The CDR3 spans 15 residues. The CDR3 spells CASSRTGGRKDTQYF. For the CDR3, the DNA is TGTGCCAGCAGTCGGACAGGGGGCAGAAAAGATACGCAGTATTTT.

On this clonotype itself: The junction departs from the called germline gene at one end, perhaps through a read error. The chain uses TRBV12-3 or TRBV12-4 and TRBJ1-1; no clear D. The CDR3 extends over 15 amino acids. CDR3 sequence (DNA): TGTGCCAGCAGAAGCCCGGGGAGAGCACACACTCAAGCTTTCTTT. Translated, it gives CASRSPGRAHTQAFF.

V is TRBV15 and J is TRBJ2-5; TRBD2 might be the D (6 bases). Trimming stripped 0 bases from V and 2 bases from J, with 13 bases between. This CDR3 region has 16 residues. Germline V gives CDR1 LNHNV, CDR2 YYDKDF (reference sequence). CDR3 nucleotides: TGTGCCACCAGCAGAGACGGTAGCGGCGCTCAAGAGACCCAGTACTTC. As protein: CATSRDGSGAQETQYF. Combining the CDR3 with reference TRBV15 and TRBJ2-5 gives the whole variable domain DAMVIQNPRYQVTQFGKPVTLSCSQTLNHNVMYWYQQKSSQAPKLLFHYYDKDFNNEADTPDNFQSRRPNTSFCFLDIRSPGLGDTAMYLCATSRDGSGAQETQYFGPGTRLLVL.

This clonotype occurred a few times. The chain employs TRBV19 and TRBJ1-5; no firm D call. This CDR3 spans 14 amino acids. V was trimmed by 5 bases and J by 2 bases, leaving 10 bases between them. CDR1 LNHDA and CDR2 SQIVND come from the germline V gene (reference sequence). CDR3 sequence (DNA): TGTGCCAGTAGTCAGCTTTTTCGCAATCAGCCCCAGCATTTT. Translation gives CASSQLFRNQPQHF.

There are a few counts of this clonotype. The chain is built from TRBV27 and TRBJ2-3, with 14 bases lining up with TRBD2. Per germline, CDR1 MNHEY and CDR2 SMNVEV (reference sequence). The CDR3 extends over 17 amino acids. J lost 7 bases, V lost 3 bases, and 9 bases had no gene match. The CDR3: CASSLGLTSGRANTQYF. CDR3 DNA sequence: TGTGCCAGCAGTTTGGGCCTGACTAGCGGGAGGGCAAATACGCAGTATTTT.

The chain uses TRBV20-1 and TRBJ1-2, with a tentative D call TRBD1 (5 bases). Germline CDR1 DFQATT, CDR2 SNEGSKA (reference sequence). Trimming shortened V by 6 bases and J by 3 bases, and 11 bases separated the two germline ends. CDR3 size: 12 residues. For the CDR3, the DNA is TGCAGTGCCCCAGGGTGGGACTATGGCTACACCTTC. The encoded protein is CSAPGWDYGYTF.

The table lists this clonotype with a few counts. This rearrangement joins TRBV10-1 to TRBJ2-3, with D possibly being TRBD1 (5 bases). This CDR3 contains 16 residues. Germline lookup yields CDR1 WNHNN and CDR2 SYGVQD (reference sequence). Trimming removed 3 bases from V and 0 bases from J, with 13 bases in between. CDR3 nucleotide sequence: TGCGCCAGCAGTGATGGGGCAGGGTTTAGCACAGATACGCAGTATTTT. Translation: CASSDGAGFSTDTQYF.

The chain links TRBV20-1 to TRBJ1-4; the D gene is possibly TRBD1 (5 bases). This CDR3 is 13 amino acids long. CDR1 and CDR2 from the germline V gene are DFQATT and SNEGSKA (reference sequence). Trimming removed 2 bases at V and 8 bases at J, with 12 bases between. CDR3 coding DNA: TGCAGTGCTAGAACGCAGGGTTTGGAAAAACTGTTTTTT. Translated, it gives CSARTQGLEKLFF.

V and J are TRBV28 and TRBJ2-1; D gene unclear. The V gene's germline CDR1 is MDHEN and CDR2 SYDVKM. CDR3 length: 15 amino acids. V was cut by 2 bases and J by 7 bases, with 15 bases left in between. CDR3 sequence: CASSLSQVGSNEQFF. CDR3 DNA: TGTGCCAGCAGTTTAAGTCAGGTTGGATCAAATGAGCAGTTCTTC.

This chain joins TRBV24-1 and TRBJ1-5; D might be TRBD1 (5 bases). The CDR3 has 14 amino acids. Germline V CDR1 and CDR2: KGHDR, SFDVKD. Deletions cut 4 bases from V and 7 bases from J, with 13 bases between. The CDR3 loop reads CATSEPGPGQPQHF. CDR3 nucleotide sequence: TGTGCCACCAGTGAACCGGGGCCGGGACAGCCCCAGCATTTT.

The rearrangement joins TRBV6-5 to TRBJ1-5; no clear D. Trimming removed 2 bases at V and 7 bases at J, with 15 bases between. This CDR3 spans 15 amino acids. CDR1 is MNHEY, CDR2 SVGAGI, per germline. The CDR3 sequence: CASSYTPLSPQPQHF. The CDR3 bases are TGTGCCAGCAGTTACACACCCTTAAGTCCACAGCCCCAGCATTTT.

This clonotype was detected a few times. The chain has TRBV7-2 and TRBJ2-7; 7 nucleotides agree with TRBD2. CDR1 and CDR2 from the germline V gene are SGHTA and FQGNSA. Trimming took 1 base from V and 0 from J; bases not matched to a gene: 3. The CDR3 extends over 15 amino acids. The CDR3 DNA is TGTGCCAGCAGCTTAGGGCTAGCGGTCTCCTACGAGCAGTACTTC. Its protein is CASSLGLAVSYEQYF.

The chain is built from TRBV28 and TRBJ1-2; possible D gene TRBD1, 6 bases. V lost 11 bases and J 1 base, leaving 11 bases between the germline ends. CDR3 size: 12 residues. CDR1 is MDHEN and CDR2 is SYDVKM in the germline V gene. The CDR3 DNA sequence: TGTGCCCTGGAGGGGGGTAACTATGGCTACACCTTC. It translates to CALEGGNYGYTF.